This entry lists 2 T cell receptor beta chains sequenced from one sample in a study of blood T cell repertoires in COVID-19. This table comes from immunoSEQ multiplex PCR, and its TCRdb copy is limited to in-frame clones, with some not included. The repertoire includes 350,000 to 450,000 clones, about 88% of them detected once, and approximately 1.5% sits in the top ten. The sample consisted of PBMCs or T cells enriched from blood (not recorded which). All receptors come from a woman aged 18-35 years who had been exposed to COVID-19.

The V call is TRBV5-1, the J call TRBJ1-1; 7 positions agree with TRBD1. This CDR3 has 15 amino acids. Germline CDR1 is SGHRS and CDR2 is YFSETQ. Unmatched junction bases numbered 6, after V lost 0 bases and J lost 4 bases. This chain's CDR3 is CASSLVTGEGTEAFF. For the CDR3, the DNA is TGCGCCAGCAGCTTGGTTACAGGGGAAGGCACTGAAGCTTTCTTT.

This chain links TRBV24-1 with TRBJ2-7; 8 nucleotides line up with TRBD1. The germline V gene has CDR1 KGHDR and CDR2 SFDVKD. After removal of 4 bases from V and 3 bases from J, the junction contained 13 bases not matched to a gene. The CDR3 spans 17 residues. This CDR3 is CATSDTRTGRLSYEQYF. The DNA of the CDR3 is TGTGCCACCAGTGACACCAGGACAGGGCGACTCAGCTACGAGCAGTACTTC.